The rows below give T cell receptor beta chains drawn from one sample of a study of control samples from healthy donors and cancer patients. Produced via immunoSEQ multiplex PCR; TCRdb's table is partial and in-frame only. This sample carries 13,000 or so clones, approximately 80% of them seen once, and the ten largest clones take more than 7%. Sequences were obtained from formalin-fixed, paraffin-embedded tissue. These receptors were obtained from a male donor with melanoma. Each CDR3 is given with its conserved first and last residue. The D gene is left open where the match is weak. Rows give clone size only sometimes, using once, few, many, or a class for an expanded clone.

D gene: NA
V gene: TRBV11-2
clone size: NA
J gene: TRBJ2-7
CDR3 protein: CASSVSSYEQYF
CDR3 DNA: TGTGCCAGCAGCGTCAGCTCCTACGAGCAGTACTTC

D gene: NA
V gene: TRBV4-1
clone size: NA
J gene: TRBJ1-2
CDR3 protein: CASSQLQGNHYGYTF
CDR3 DNA: TGCGCCAGCAGCCAGCTCCAGGGGAATCACTATGGCTACACCTTC

D gene: NA
V gene: TRBV19
clone size: NA
J gene: TRBJ2-7
CDR3 protein: CASSIGRSYEQYF
CDR3 DNA: TGTGCCAGTAGTATCGGCAGATCTTACGAGCAGTACTTC

D gene: NA
V gene: TRBV5-1
clone size: NA
J gene: TRBJ1-2
CDR3 protein: CASSLARREANYGYTF
CDR3 DNA: TGCGCCAGCAGCTTGGCCAGGAGGGAAGCTAACTATGGCTACACCTTC

D gene: NA
V gene: TRBV9
clone size: NA
J gene: TRBJ1-2
CDR3 protein: CASSVQARAYGYTF
CDR3 DNA: TGTGCCAGCAGCGTACAAGCCCGGGCCTATGGCTACACCTTC

D gene: NA
V gene: TRBV27
clone size: NA
J gene: TRBJ1-2
CDR3 protein: CASSLSGGLGGYTF
CDR3 DNA: TGTGCCAGCAGTTTATCCGGGGGCCTCGGTGGCTACACCTTC

D gene: TRBD1
V gene: TRBV27
clone size: NA
J gene: TRBJ2-7
CDR3 protein: CASSLQGDRYEQYF
CDR3 DNA: TGTGCCAGCAGTCTTCAGGGGGATCGGTACGAGCAGTACTTC

D gene: NA
V gene: TRBV3-1/TRBV3-2
clone size: NA
J gene: TRBJ1-2
CDR3 protein: CASSQVSDSGINGYTF
CDR3 DNA: TGTGCCAGCAGCCAAGTTAGTGACAGTGGAATCAATGGCTACACCTTC

D gene: NA
V gene: TRBV11-3
clone size: NA
J gene: TRBJ2-1
CDR3 protein: CASSAEGGGKNEQFF
CDR3 DNA: TGTGCCAGCAGCGCCGAAGGGGGTGGAAAAAATGAGCAGTTCTTC

D gene: NA
V gene: TRBV2
clone size: NA
J gene: TRBJ1-2
CDR3 protein: CASSETAPVGGYTF
CDR3 DNA: TGTGCCAGCAGTGAAACCGCACCGGTGGGAGGCTACACCTTC

D gene: NA
V gene: TRBV6-2/TRBV6-3
clone size: few
J gene: TRBJ2-7
CDR3 protein: CASSYEFYEQYF
CDR3 DNA: TGTGCCAGCAGTTACGAGTTCTACGAGCAGTACTTC

D gene: NA
V gene: TRBV5-1
clone size: NA
J gene: TRBJ2-7
CDR3 protein: CASSPGNYEQYF
CDR3 DNA: TGCGCCAGCAGTCCCGGAAATTACGAGCAGTACTTC